Sequencing of this T cell receptor (beta chain) was carried out in a study of siplizumab effects on memory and regulatory T cells. In each sample, around 96,000 TCR templates were assayed. Clones were sequenced by immunoSEQ multiplex PCR, and TCRdb holds only the in-frame ones, with some missing. This table has 100,000 or so clones, roughly 94% appearing once. The sequencing input was non-Treg CD4+ T cells sorted from blood. The receptor comes from a human donor in good health.

CDR3 residues: CASSPRDRFSLRDTQYF. DNA for the CDR3: TGTGCCAGCTCACCACGGGACAGATTCTCTTTGAGGGATACGCAGTATTTT. The chain employs TRBV18 and TRBJ2-3, with TRBD1 matching 7 bases. Unmatched junction bases numbered 13, after V lost 1 base and J lost 6 bases. Germline CDR1 is KGHSH and CDR2 is LQKENI. This CDR3 comprises 17 residues. Looking up the rest from reference TRBV18 and TRBJ2-3 gives the full variable domain: NAGVMQNPRHLVRRRGQEARLRCSPMKGHSHVYWYRQLPEEGLKFMVYLQKENIIDESGMPKERFSAEFPKEGPSILRIQQVVRGDSAAYFCASSPRDRFSLRDTQYFGPGTRLTVL.